This TCR beta chain was sequenced during a study of blood T cell repertoires in COVID-19. How the authors handled the data: Estimation of nucleated cell counts relied on the amplification of reference gene primers. The repertoire was sequenced with immunoSEQ multiplex PCR; TCRdb's copy has only in-frame clones and lacks some. V, J and clone size reflect that table, while D and trimming were determined from the DNA. The sample holds about 220,000 clones, 65% to 90% seen once. A Seattle source enrolled patients during active infection and followed them longitudinally. This sequence was found in a woman between 65 and 79 years old with COVID-19, enrolled during active disease. The sequenced sample was peripheral blood.

The chain's CDR3 is CAGSPSGNEQYF. The CDR3 DNA reads TGTGCCGGGTCCCCTAGCGGGAACGAGCAGTACTTC. The chain links TRBV30 to TRBJ2-7, with TRBD2 identical over 9 bases. Germline loops: CDR1 GTSNPN, CDR2 SVGIG (reference sequence). This CDR3 is 12 amino acids long. The ends lost 8 bases at V and 5 bases at J; junction bases unmatched: 7.